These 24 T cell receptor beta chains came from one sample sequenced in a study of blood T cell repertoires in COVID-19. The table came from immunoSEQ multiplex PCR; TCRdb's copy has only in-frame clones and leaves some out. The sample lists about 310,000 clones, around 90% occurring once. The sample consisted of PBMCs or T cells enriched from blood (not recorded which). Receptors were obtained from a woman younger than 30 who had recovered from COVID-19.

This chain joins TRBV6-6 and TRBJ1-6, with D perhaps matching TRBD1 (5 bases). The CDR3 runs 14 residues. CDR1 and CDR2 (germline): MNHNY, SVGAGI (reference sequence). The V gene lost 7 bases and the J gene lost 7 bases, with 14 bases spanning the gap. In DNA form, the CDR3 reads TGTGCCAGCACCCGAGACAGAAGCAATTCACCCCTCCACTTT. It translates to CASTRDRSNSPLHF.

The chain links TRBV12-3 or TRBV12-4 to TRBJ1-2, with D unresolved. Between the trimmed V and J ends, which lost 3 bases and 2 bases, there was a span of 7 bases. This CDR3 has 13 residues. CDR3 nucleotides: TGTGCCAGCAGTTTTCACAGCAACTATGGCTACACCTTC. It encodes CASSFHSNYGYTF.

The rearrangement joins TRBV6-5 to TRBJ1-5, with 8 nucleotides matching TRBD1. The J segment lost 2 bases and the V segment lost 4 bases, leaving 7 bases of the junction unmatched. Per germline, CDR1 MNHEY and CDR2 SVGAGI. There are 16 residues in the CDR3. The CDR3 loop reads CASSFDRGQGNQPQHF. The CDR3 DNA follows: TGTGCCAGCAGTTTTGACAGGGGTCAGGGCAATCAGCCCCAGCATTTT.

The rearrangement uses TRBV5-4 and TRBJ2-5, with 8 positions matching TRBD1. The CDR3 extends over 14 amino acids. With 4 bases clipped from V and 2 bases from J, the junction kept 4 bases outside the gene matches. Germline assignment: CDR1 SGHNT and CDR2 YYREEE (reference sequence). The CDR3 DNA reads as TGTGCCAGCAGCCCTGGACAGGGACAAGAGACCCAGTACTTC. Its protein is CASSPGQGQETQYF.

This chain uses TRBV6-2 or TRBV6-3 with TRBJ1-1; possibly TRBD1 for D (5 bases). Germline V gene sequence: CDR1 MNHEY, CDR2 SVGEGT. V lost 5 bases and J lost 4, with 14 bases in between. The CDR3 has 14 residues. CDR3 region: CASSLQGKGTEAFF. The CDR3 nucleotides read TGTGCCAGCAGTCTGCAGGGTAAGGGCACTGAAGCTTTCTTT.

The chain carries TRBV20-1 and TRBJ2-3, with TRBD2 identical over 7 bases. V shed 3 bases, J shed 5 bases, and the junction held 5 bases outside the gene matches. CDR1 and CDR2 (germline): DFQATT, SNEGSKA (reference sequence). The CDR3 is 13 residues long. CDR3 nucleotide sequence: TGCAGTGCTAGTATCGGCGGGAGAGATACGCAGTATTTT. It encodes CSASIGGRDTQYF.

CDR3 region: CASSQVGISGTEAFF. The CDR3 region has the DNA TGCGCCAGCAGCCAAGTGGGGATCTCGGGAACTGAAGCTTTCTTT. This chain connects TRBV4-3 to TRBJ1-1; D not certain. There are 15 residues in the CDR3. V was trimmed by 1 base and J by 5 bases, leaving 14 bases between them. The germline gives CDR1 LGHNA, CDR2 YSLEER.

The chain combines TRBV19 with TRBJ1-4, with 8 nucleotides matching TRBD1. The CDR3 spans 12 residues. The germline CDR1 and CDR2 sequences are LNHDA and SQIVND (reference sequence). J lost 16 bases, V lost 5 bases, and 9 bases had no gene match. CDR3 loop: CASSSGQGRPFF. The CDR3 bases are TGTGCCAGTAGTTCCGGACAGGGTCGTCCGTTTTTT.

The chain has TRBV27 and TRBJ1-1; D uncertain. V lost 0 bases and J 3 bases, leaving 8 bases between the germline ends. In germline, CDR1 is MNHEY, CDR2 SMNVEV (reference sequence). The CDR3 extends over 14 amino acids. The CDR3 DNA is TGTGCCAGCAGTTTATCGTACAGTTACACTGAAGCTTTCTTT. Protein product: CASSLSYSYTEAFF.

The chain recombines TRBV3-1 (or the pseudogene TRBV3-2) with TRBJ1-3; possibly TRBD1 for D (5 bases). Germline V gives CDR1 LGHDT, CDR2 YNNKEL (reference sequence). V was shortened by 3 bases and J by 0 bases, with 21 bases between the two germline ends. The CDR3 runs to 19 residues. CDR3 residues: CASSHIPGRSDISGNTIYF. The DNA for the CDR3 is TGTGCCAGCAGCCACATCCCCGGACGTTCGGACATCTCTGGAAACACCATATATTTT.

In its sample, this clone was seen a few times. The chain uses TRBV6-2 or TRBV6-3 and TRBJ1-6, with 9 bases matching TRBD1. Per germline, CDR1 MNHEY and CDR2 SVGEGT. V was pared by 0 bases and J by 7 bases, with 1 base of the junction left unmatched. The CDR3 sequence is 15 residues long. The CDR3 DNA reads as TGTGCCAGCAGTTACTCTGGACAGGGGAATTCACCCCTCCACTTT. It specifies CASSYSGQGNSPLHF.

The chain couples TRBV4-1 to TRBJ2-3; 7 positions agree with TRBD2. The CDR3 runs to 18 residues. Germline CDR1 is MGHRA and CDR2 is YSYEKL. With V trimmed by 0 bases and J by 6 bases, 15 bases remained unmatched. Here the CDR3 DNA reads TGCGCCAGCAGCCAAGAATCGCTAGCGGACCGGACGGGGGATACGCAGTATTTT. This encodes CASSQESLADRTGDTQYF.

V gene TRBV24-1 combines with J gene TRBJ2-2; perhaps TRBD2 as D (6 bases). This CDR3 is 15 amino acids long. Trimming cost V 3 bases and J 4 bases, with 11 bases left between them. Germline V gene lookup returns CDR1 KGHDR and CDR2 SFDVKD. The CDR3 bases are TGTGCCACCAGTGATCGGGACGGGGGCACCGGGGAGCTGTTTTTT. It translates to CATSDRDGGTGELFF.

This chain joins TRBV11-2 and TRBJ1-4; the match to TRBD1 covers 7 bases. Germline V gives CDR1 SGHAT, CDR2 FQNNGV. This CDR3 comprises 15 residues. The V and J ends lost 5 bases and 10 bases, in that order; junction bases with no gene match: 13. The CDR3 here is CASSRLTGDKGKLFF. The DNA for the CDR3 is TGTGCCAGCAGCCGACTTACAGGGGATAAGGGAAAACTGTTTTTT.

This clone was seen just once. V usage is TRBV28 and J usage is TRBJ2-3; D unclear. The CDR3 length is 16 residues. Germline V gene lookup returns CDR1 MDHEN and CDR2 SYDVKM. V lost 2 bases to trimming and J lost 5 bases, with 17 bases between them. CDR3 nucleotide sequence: TGTGCCAGCAGTTTAGAATCGTTCGCGGTCGAAGATACGCAGTATTTT. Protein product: CASSLESFAVEDTQYF.

The CDR3 reads CASSQNRVPNEKLFF. CDR3 in DNA: TGTGCCAGCAGTCAAAACAGGGTCCCTAATGAAAAACTGTTTTTT. The chain is built from TRBV6-5 and TRBJ1-4; TRBD1 might be the D (6 bases). V dropped 5 bases and J dropped 3 bases, with 13 bases sitting between them. Germline V CDR1 and CDR2: MNHEY, SVGAGI. The CDR3 runs to 15 residues.

In nucleotides, the CDR3 is TGTGCCAGCCCGTCCTACAATGAGCAGTTCTTC. Translating it yields CASPSYNEQFF. The chain couples TRBV6-5 to TRBJ2-1; D remains ambiguous. Trimming left V 8 bases short and J 1 base short, with 3 bases between. CDR3 size: 11 residues. CDR1 is MNHEY and CDR2 is SVGAGI in the germline V gene.

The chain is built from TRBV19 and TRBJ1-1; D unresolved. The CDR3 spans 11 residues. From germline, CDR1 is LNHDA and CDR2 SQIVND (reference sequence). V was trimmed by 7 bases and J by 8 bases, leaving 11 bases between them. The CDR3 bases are TGTGCCAGTAATACCCCCGGGGAAGCTTTCTTT. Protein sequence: CASNTPGEAFF.

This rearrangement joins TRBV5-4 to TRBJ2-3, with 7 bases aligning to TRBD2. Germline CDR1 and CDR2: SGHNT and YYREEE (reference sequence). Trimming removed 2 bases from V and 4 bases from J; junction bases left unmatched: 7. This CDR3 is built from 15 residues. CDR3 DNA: TGTGCCAGCAGCTTCATGAGCGGGGCCCCAGATACGCAGTATTTT. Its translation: CASSFMSGAPDTQYF.

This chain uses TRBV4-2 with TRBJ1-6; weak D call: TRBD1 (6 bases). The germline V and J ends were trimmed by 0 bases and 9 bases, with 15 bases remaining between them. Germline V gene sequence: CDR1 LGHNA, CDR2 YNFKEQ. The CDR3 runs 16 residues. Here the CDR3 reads CASSQDLGGAGSPLHF. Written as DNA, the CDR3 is TGTGCCAGCAGCCAAGATTTAGGGGGGGCCGGTTCACCCCTCCACTTT.

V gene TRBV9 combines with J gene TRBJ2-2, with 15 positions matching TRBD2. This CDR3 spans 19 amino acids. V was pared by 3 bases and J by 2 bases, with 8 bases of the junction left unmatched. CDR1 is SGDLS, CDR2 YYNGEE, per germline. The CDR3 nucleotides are TGTGCCAGCAGCGCGGATGGGACTAGCGGGAGGCCTAACACCGGGGAGCTGTTTTTT. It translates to CASSADGTSGRPNTGELFF.

As DNA, the CDR3 is TGTGCCAGCAGCTTAGGCGGCACAAAATACACAGATACGCAGTATTTT. Translated, it gives CASSLGGTKYTDTQYF. The chain recombines TRBV7-3 with TRBJ2-3; D unresolved. Germline V gene sequence: CDR1 SGHTA, CDR2 FQGTGA. The germline V and J ends were trimmed by 2 bases and 2 bases, with 14 bases remaining between them. The CDR3 extends over 16 amino acids.

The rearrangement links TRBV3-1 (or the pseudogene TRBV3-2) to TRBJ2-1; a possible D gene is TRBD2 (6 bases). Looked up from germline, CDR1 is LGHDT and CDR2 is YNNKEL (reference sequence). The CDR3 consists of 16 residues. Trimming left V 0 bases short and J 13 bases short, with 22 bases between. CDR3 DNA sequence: TGTGCCAGCAGCCAAGATGCGCGACCCCGGTGGGAGGATCAGTTCTTC. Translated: CASSQDARPRWEDQFF.

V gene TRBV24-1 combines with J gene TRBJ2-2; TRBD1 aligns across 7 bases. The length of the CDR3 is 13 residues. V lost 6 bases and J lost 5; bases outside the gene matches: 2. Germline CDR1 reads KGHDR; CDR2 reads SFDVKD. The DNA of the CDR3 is TGTGCCACCAGTACACAGGGGACCGGGGAGCTGTTTTTT. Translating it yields CATSTQGTGELFF.